The rows below give T cell receptor beta chains drawn from one sample of a study of Ad26.COV2.S vaccination and SARS-CoV-2 variants. TCRdb's copy holds only in-frame clones and misses some; the assay was immunoSEQ multiplex PCR. In the table there are roughly 140,000 clones, about nine tenths of which are singletons. The material was peripheral blood, obtained after recovery from COVID-19. The receptors originated from a human donor who had recovered from COVID-19. The CDR3 runs from the conserved cysteine through the conserved F or W. A D gene is named only where the DNA matches it firmly. Some rows have no size entry. The others give once, few or many, or a class for an expanded clone.

clone size	V gene	D gene	J gene	CDR3 protein	CDR3 DNA
-	TRBV5-5	-	TRBJ1-1	CASSLVLAVPAITEAFF	TGTGCCAGCAGCTTGGTCTTGGCAGTTCCCGCAATCACTGAAGCTTTCTTT
few	TRBV29-1	-	TRBJ1-3	CSVEGRRDTIYF	TGCAGCGTTGAAGGCAGAAGAGACACCATATATTTT
-	TRBV28	-	TRBJ2-3	CASSLVDTQYF	TGTGCCAGCAGCTTAGTAGATACGCAGTATTTT
-	TRBV15	-	TRBJ1-4	CATSRALKEGTNEKLFF	TGTGCCACCAGCAGAGCATTAAAAGAGGGTACTAATGAAAAACTGTTTTTT
-	TRBV5-4	-	TRBJ2-5	CASSLDRQETQYF	TGTGCCAGCAGCTTGGACAGACAAGAGACCCAGTACTTC
-	TRBV7-8	TRBD2	TRBJ2-4	CASSLTATSGVGGDIQYF	TGTGCCAGCAGCCTTACGGCGACTAGCGGGGTCGGAGGAGACATTCAGTACTTC
-	TRBV28	-	TRBJ1-1	CASSLFMSWVEGAFF	TGTGCCAGCAGTTTATTTATGTCCTGGGTGGAGGGGGCTTTCTTT
-	TRBV28	-	TRBJ2-4	CASSLAGAKNIQYF	TGTGCCAGCAGTTTGGCCGGGGCCAAAAACATTCAGTACTTC
few	TRBV7-8	-	TRBJ1-5	CASSLVYQPQHF	TGTGCCAGCAGCTTAGTATATCAGCCCCAGCATTTT
-	TRBV5-6	-	TRBJ1-2	CASSLGLPSGYTF	TGTGCCAGCAGCTTGGGCCTCCCGAGTGGCTACACCTTC
-	TRBV5-1	-	TRBJ1-3	CASSREPGGNTIYF	TGCGCCAGCAGCCGCGAGCCTGGGGGAAACACCATATATTTT
-	TRBV10-1	TRBD1	TRBJ2-3	CASSAGTGSTDTQYF	TGCGCCAGCAGCGCCGGGACAGGTAGCACAGATACGCAGTATTTT
-	TRBV27	-	TRBJ1-2	CASSSGLGAHNYGYTF	TGTGCCAGCAGTTCAGGTCTGGGGGCACATAACTATGGCTACACCTTC
-	TRBV18	TRBD1	TRBJ1-5	CASSTGGNQPQHF	TGTGCCAGCTCCACAGGGGGCAATCAGCCCCAGCATTTT
-	TRBV29-1	-	TRBJ1-1	CSVAPIGTEAFF	TGCAGCGTAGCCCCCATTGGGACTGAAGCTTTCTTT
-	TRBV12-3/TRBV12-4	-	TRBJ1-5	CASSWTGDQPQHF	TGTGCCAGCAGTTGGACGGGGGATCAGCCCCAGCATTTT
-	TRBV4-1	-	TRBJ1-5	CASSQDLGQVGGQPQHF	TGCGCCAGCAGCCAAGATCTGGGGCAGGTGGGAGGTCAGCCCCAGCATTTT
-	TRBV28	-	TRBJ1-5	CASSLNRDLRGNQPQHF	TGTGCCAGCAGTTTAAACCGGGACCTAAGAGGCAATCAGCCCCAGCATTTT
-	TRBV7-7	-	TRBJ2-5	CASSNTGTQGTQYF	TGTGCTAGCAGCAACACCGGGACTCAAGGGACCCAGTACTTC
-	TRBV28	-	TRBJ2-7	CASSLRVSEQYF	TGTGCCAGCAGTTTAAGGGTTTCCGAGCAGTACTTC
once	TRBV30	TRBD1	TRBJ1-5	CAWSAGTGINQPQHF	TGTGCCTGGAGTGCAGGGACAGGGATCAATCAGCCCCAGCATTTT
-	TRBV11-2	TRBD2	TRBJ2-3	CASTWRAGGSDTQYF	TGTGCCAGCACCTGGAGAGCGGGGGGATCAGATACGCAGTATTTT
few	TRBV5-1	-	TRBJ2-1	CASSLGSFVGGPNNEQFF	TGCGCCAGCAGCTTGGGGTCATTTGTGGGGGGGCCCAACAATGAGCAGTTCTTC
-	TRBV5-5	-	TRBJ1-1	CASSLTGRATEAFF	TGTGCCAGCAGCCTCACGGGGAGGGCCACTGAAGCTTTCTTT
many	TRBV2	TRBD1	TRBJ2-7	CASRGVVGTGPLEQYF	TGTGCCAGCAGGGGAGTAGTCGGGACAGGTCCTCTCGAGCAGTACTTC
-	TRBV28	-	TRBJ1-1	CAACRVATEAFF	TGTGCCGCCTGCAGGGTCGCCACTGAAGCTTTCTTT
-	TRBV7-8	-	TRBJ2-2	CASSLVSRDTGELFF	TGTGCCAGCAGCTTAGTGTCTCGGGACACCGGGGAGCTGTTTTTT
once	TRBV24-1	TRBD1	TRBJ2-1	CATSDSTGQFYNEQFF	TGTGCCACCAGTGATTCCACGGGACAGTTTTACAATGAGCAGTTCTTC
-	TRBV9	-	TRBJ2-2	CASRAKFTGELFF	TGTGCCAGCAGGGCGAAGTTCACCGGGGAGCTGTTTTTT
-	TRBV7-2	-	TRBJ2-7	CASSLVWDSNEQYF	TGTGCCAGCAGCTTAGTATGGGACTCAAACGAGCAGTACTTC
-	TRBV10-2	-	TRBJ1-2	CASNEGSAYGYTF	TGCGCCAGCAATGAGGGGAGTGCCTATGGCTACACCTTC
-	TRBV5-1	-	TRBJ2-4	CASSLSGGGSAKNIQYF	TGCGCCAGCAGCTTATCGGGGGGCGGATCGGCCAAAAACATTCAGTACTTC
-	TRBV5-1	TRBD1	TRBJ1-1	CASSLQGASLNTEAFF	TGCGCCAGCAGCTTGCAGGGGGCTTCTCTAAACACTGAAGCTTTCTTT
-	TRBV7-9	-	TRBJ2-1	CASSLLLLGGYNEQFF	TGTGCCAGCAGCTTACTTCTGCTTGGTGGATACAATGAGCAGTTCTTC
-	TRBV2	-	TRBJ1-1	CASSEFRRAGKNTEAFF	TGTGCCAGCAGTGAATTCAGGAGGGCCGGGAAGAACACTGAAGCTTTCTTT
-	TRBV6-5	-	TRBJ1-1	CASSWLEDGEAFF	TGTGCCAGCAGTTGGCTGGAGGACGGTGAAGCTTTCTTT
-	TRBV3-1/TRBV3-2	TRBD1	TRBJ1-1	CASSRTGEMNTEAFF	TGTGCCAGCAGCCGGACAGGGGAAATGAACACTGAAGCTTTCTTT
-	TRBV5-1	-	TRBJ2-5	CASSLASRQETQYF	TGCGCCAGCAGCTTGGCCAGCAGACAAGAGACCCAGTACTTC
-	TRBV3-1/TRBV3-2	-	TRBJ2-7	CASSQDYEQYF	TGTGCCAGCAGCCAAGACTACGAGCAGTACTTC
once	TRBV7-9	-	TRBJ1-1	CASSFTANTEAFF	TGTGCCAGCAGCTTTACTGCGAACACTGAAGCTTTCTTT
-	TRBV4-3	-	TRBJ2-7	CASSQETTLGEQYF	TGCGCCAGCAGCCAGGAGACAACCTTGGGCGAGCAGTACTTC
-	TRBV7-9	-	TRBJ2-5	CASSSFGTEEETQYF	TGTGCCAGCAGTTCTTTTGGGACGGAGGAAGAGACCCAGTACTTC
-	TRBV27	-	TRBJ1-5	CASRKGGAGGNQPQHF	TGTGCCAGCAGGAAAGGGGGGGCTGGGGGCAATCAGCCCCAGCATTTT
once	TRBV6-5	TRBD1	TRBJ1-2	CASRGQTYGYTF	TGTGCCAGCAGGGGACAGACCTATGGCTACACCTTC
-	TRBV28	-	TRBJ1-1	CASSLYRFGYTEAFF	TGTGCCAGCAGTTTATACCGGTTCGGGTACACTGAAGCTTTCTTT
-	TRBV7-9	-	TRBJ2-2	CASSLLGADGELFF	TGTGCCAGCAGCCTGTTGGGGGCAGACGGGGAGCTGTTTTTT
-	TRBV7-9	-	TRBJ2-7	CASSSVGTSYEQYF	TGTGCCAGCAGCTCAGTTGGCACCTCCTACGAGCAGTACTTC
-	TRBV9	TRBD1	TRBJ2-7	CASSARDRESEQYF	TGTGCCAGCAGCGCAAGGGACAGGGAATCCGAGCAGTACTTC
-	TRBV7-8	-	TRBJ1-6	CASSLGHSSYNSPLHF	TGTGCCAGCAGCTTAGGGCACTCGAGTTATAATTCACCCCTCCACTTT
-	TRBV10-2	-	TRBJ1-5	CASSESRFARGNQPQHF	TGCGCCAGCAGTGAGTCGAGATTCGCCCGGGGCAATCAGCCCCAGCATTTT
-	TRBV19	TRBD2	TRBJ2-2	CASSMGGAGELFF	TGTGCCAGTAGTATGGGGGGGGCCGGGGAGCTGTTTTTT
-	TRBV21-1	-	TRBJ1-5	CASISKGQPQHF	TGTGCCAGCATTTCAAAAGGCCAGCCCCAGCATTTT
few	TRBV6-5	-	TRBJ2-1	CASSYFRGSPYNEQFF	TGTGCCAGCAGTTACTTTCGGGGGTCCCCCTACAATGAGCAGTTCTTC